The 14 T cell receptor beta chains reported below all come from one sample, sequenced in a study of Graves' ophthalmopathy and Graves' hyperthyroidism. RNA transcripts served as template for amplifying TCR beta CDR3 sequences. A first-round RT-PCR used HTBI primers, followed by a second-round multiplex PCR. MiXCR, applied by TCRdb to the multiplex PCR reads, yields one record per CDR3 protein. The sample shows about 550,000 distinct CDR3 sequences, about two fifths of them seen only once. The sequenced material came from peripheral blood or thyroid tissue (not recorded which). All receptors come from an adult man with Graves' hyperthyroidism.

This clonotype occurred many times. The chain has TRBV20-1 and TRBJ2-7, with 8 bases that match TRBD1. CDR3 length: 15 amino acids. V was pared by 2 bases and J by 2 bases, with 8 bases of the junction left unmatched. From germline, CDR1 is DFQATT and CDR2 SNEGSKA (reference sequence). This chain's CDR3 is CSARYDRGRTYEQYF. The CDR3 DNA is TGCAGTGCTAGATACGACAGGGGACGGACCTACGAGCAGTACTTC.

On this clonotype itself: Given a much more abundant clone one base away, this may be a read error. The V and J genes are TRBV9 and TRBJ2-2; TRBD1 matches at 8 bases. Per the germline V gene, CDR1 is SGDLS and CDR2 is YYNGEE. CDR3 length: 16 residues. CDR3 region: CACSQRQGLNTGELFF. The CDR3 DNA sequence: TGTGCCTGCAGCCAGAGACAGGGGCTTAACACCGGGGAGCTGTTTTTT.

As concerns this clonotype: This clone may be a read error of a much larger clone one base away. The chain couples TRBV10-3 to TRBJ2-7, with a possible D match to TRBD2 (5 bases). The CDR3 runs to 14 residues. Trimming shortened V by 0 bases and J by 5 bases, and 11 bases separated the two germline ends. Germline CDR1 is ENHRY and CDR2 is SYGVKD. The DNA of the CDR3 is TGTGCCATCAGTGAGTCGGGGAGTAGAGACGAGCAGTACTTC. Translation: CAISESGSRDEQYF.

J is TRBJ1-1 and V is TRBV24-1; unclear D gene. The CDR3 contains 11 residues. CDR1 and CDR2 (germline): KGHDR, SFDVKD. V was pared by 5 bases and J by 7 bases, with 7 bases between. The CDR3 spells CATSAGFEAFF. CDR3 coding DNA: TGTGCCACCAGTGCCGGCTTTGAAGCTTTCTTT.

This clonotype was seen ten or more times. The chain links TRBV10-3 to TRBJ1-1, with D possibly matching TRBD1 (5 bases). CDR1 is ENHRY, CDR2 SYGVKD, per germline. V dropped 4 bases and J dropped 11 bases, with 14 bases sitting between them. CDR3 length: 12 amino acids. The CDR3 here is CAISGDSTQAFF. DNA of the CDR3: TGTGCCATCAGTGGGGACTCCACCCAGGCTTTCTTT.

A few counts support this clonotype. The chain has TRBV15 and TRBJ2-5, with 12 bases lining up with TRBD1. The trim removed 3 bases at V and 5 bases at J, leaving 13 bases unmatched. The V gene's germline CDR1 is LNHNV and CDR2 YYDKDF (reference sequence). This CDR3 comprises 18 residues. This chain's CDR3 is CATSRESPGQGAWETQYF. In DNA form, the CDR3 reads TGTGCCACCAGCAGGGAAAGCCCGGGACAGGGGGCTTGGGAGACCCAGTACTTC. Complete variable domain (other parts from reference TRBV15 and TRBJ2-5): DAMVIQNPRYQVTQFGKPVTLSCSQTLNHNVMYWYQQKSSQAPKLLFHYYDKDFNNEADTPDNFQSRRPNTSFCFLDIRSPGLGDTAMYLCATSRESPGQGAWETQYFGPGTRLLVL.

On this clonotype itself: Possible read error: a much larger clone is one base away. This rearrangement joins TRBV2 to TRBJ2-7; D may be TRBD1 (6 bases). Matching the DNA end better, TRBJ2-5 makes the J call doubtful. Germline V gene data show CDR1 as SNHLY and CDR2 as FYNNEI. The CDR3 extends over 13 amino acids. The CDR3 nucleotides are TGTGCCAGCACCCTGCAGGGGATAGAGACCCAGTACTTC. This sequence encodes CASTLQGIETQYF.

The CDR3 region is CASSHGLAGEGEQFF. CDR3 DNA: TGTGCCAGCAGCCACGGACTAGCGGGAGAAGGCGAGCAGTTCTTC. This sequence joins TRBV5-4 and TRBJ2-7, with 13 positions matching TRBD2. The DNA end is more similar to TRBJ2-1, so the J call may be wrong. The CDR3 covers 15 residues. Germline loops: CDR1 SGHNT, CDR2 YYREEE (reference sequence).

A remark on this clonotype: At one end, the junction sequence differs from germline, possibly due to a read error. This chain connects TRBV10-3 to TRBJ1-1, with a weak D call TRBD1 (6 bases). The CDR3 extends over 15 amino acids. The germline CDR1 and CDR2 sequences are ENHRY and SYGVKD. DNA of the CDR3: TGTGCCAGCAGTTTATTAGGCAGGGGTTGGACTGAAGCTTTCTTT. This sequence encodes CASSLLGRGWTEAFF.

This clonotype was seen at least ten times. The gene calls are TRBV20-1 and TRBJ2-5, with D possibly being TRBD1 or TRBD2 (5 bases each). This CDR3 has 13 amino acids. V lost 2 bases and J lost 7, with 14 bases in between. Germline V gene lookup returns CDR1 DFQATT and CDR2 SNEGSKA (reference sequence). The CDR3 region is CSARSRAGGTQYF. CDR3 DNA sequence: TGCAGTGCTAGATCCAGGGCAGGAGGGACCCAGTACTTC.

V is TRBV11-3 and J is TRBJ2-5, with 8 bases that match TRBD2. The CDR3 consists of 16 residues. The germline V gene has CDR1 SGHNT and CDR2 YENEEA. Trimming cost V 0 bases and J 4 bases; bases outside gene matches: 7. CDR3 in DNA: TGTGCCAGCAGCTTAGAGACGGGAGGGCCCCGAGAGACCCAGTACTTC. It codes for CASSLETGGPRETQYF.

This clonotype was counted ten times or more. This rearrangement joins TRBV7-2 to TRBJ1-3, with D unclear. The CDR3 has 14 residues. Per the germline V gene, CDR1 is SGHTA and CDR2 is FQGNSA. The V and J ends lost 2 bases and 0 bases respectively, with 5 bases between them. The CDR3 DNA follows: TGTGCCAGCAGCTTAATGAGCTCTGGAAACACCATATATTTT. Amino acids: CASSLMSSGNTIYF. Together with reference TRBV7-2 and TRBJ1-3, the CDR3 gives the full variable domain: GAGVSQSPSNKVTEKGKDVELRCDPISGHTALYWYRQSLGQGLEFLIYFQGNSAPDKSGLPSDRFSAERTGGSVSTLTIQRTQQEDSAVYLCASSLMSSGNTIYFGEGSWLTVV.

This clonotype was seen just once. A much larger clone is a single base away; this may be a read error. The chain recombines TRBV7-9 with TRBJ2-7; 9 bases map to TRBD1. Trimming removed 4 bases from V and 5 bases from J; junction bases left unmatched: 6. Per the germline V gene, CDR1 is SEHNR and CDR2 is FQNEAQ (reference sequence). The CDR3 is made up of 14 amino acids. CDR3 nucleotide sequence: TGTGCCAGCAGCTCCGGGACAGGGTACCACGAGCAGTACTTC. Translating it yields CASSSGTGYHEQYF. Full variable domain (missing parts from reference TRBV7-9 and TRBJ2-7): DTGVSQNPRHKITKRGQNVTFRCDPISEHNRLYWYRQTLGQGPEFLTYFQNEAQLEKSRLLSDRFSAERPKGSFSTLEIQRTEQGDSAMYLCASSSGTGYHEQYFGPGTRLTVT.

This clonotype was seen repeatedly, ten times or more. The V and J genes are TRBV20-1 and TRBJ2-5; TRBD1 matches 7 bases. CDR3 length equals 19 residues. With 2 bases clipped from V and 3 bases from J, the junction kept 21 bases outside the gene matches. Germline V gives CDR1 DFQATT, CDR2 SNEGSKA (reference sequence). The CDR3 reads CSARPLWAVGTEKKETQYF. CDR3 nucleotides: TGCAGTGCTAGACCCCTGTGGGCGGTAGGGACAGAGAAAAAAGAGACCCAGTACTTC.